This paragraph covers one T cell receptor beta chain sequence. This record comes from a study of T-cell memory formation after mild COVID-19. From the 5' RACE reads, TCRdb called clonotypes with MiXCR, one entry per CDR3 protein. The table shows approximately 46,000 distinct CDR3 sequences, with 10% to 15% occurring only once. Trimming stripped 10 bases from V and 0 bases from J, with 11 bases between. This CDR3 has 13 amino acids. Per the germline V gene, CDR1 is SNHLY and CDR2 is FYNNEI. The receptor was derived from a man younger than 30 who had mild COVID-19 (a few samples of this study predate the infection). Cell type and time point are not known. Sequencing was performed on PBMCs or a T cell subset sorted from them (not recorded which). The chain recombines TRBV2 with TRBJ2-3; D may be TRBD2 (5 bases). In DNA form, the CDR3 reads TGTGCCACCACCCGGGGTAGCACAGATACGCAGTATTTT. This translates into CATTRGSTDTQYF. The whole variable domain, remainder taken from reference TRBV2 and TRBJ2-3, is EPEVTQTPSHQVTQMGQEVILRCVPISNHLYFYWYRQILGQKVEFLVSFYNNEISEKSEIFDDQFSVERPDGSNFTLKIRSTKLEDSAMYFCATTRGSTDTQYFGPGTRLTVL.